Listed here are 29 T cell receptor beta chains from one sample, sequenced in a study of identifying expanded T cells in peripheral blood (dated by TCRdb to the late 2010s). Libraries were constructed by the immunoSEQ multiplex PCR assay. TCRdb holds this immuneACCESS table with in-frame rearrangements only. Some clones are missing; in checked studies, unresolved V genes explain under half, and the rest has no known cause. Present in this sample are some 130,000 clones, 86% of which were seen just once. The leading ten clones occupy about 8% of the sample. Sequenced sample: blood. Receptor source: a person between 18 and 69 years old in good health.

The chain uses TRBV18 and TRBJ1-6; D remains ambiguous. The CDR3 spans 14 residues. Germline V gene data show CDR1 as KGHSH and CDR2 as LQKENI. Trimming left V 5 bases short and J 8 bases short, with 13 bases between. The CDR3 loop reads CASSSRAGDSPLHF. The CDR3 nucleotides are TGTGCCAGCTCATCCCGCGCCGGGGATTCACCCCTCCACTTT.

This rearrangement joins TRBV19 to TRBJ2-2, with D possibly matching TRBD2 (6 bases). Trimming stripped 3 bases from V and 2 bases from J, with 10 bases between. The germline gives CDR1 LNHDA, CDR2 SQIVND (reference sequence). The CDR3 loop spans 15 amino acids. The CDR3 DNA follows: TGTGCCAGTAGTATCGACGCGGGAAACACCGGGGAGCTGTTTTTT. As protein: CASSIDAGNTGELFF.

This clone has only a few counts. The J gene is TRBJ1-5, the V gene TRBV6-1; maybe TRBD1 (6 bases). The V gene's germline CDR1 is MNHNS and CDR2 SASEGT. This CDR3 spans 15 amino acids. V lost 2 bases to trimming and J lost 0 bases, with 8 bases between them. DNA for the CDR3: TGTGCCAGCAGTGAAAGGGGGACTAGCAATCAGCCCCAGCATTTT. Translation: CASSERGTSNQPQHF.

The J gene is TRBJ2-5, the V gene TRBV27; TRBD1 matches at 9 bases. The V gene end was trimmed by 4 bases and the J gene end by 2 bases; junction bases not matched to a gene: 5. Germline CDR1 and CDR2: MNHEY and SMNVEV (reference sequence). This CDR3 is built from 15 residues. The CDR3 region is CASSYGQGSQETQYF. CDR3 coding DNA: TGTGCCAGCAGTTACGGACAGGGGTCTCAAGAGACCCAGTACTTC.

J is TRBJ2-1 and V is TRBV5-5; tentatively, D is TRBD1 or TRBD2 (6 bases each). V was cut by 0 bases and J by 5 bases, with 15 bases left in between. The CDR3 totals 16 residues. The germline V gene encodes CDR1 SGHKS and CDR2 YYEKEE (reference sequence). The CDR3: CASSLARWGAHNEQFF. DNA of the CDR3: TGTGCCAGCAGCTTGGCTAGGTGGGGGGCCCACAATGAGCAGTTCTTC.

The sample holds one count of this clone. V usage is TRBV2 and J usage is TRBJ2-3; weak D call: TRBD1 (6 bases). Looked up from germline, CDR1 is SNHLY and CDR2 is FYNNEI. The CDR3 covers 15 residues. The germline V and J ends were trimmed by 8 bases and 1 base, with 16 bases remaining between them. The chain's CDR3 is CASRPPGVGTDTQYF. The DNA for the CDR3 is TGTGCCAGCCGCCCACCAGGGGTAGGCACAGATACGCAGTATTTT.

The chain combines TRBV27 with TRBJ1-4; TRBD1 might be the D (5 bases). This CDR3 comprises 15 residues. Germline V gene lookup returns CDR1 MNHEY and CDR2 SMNVEV (reference sequence). Trimming shortened V by 3 bases and J by 2 bases, and 10 bases separated the two germline ends. The CDR3 coding sequence is TGTGCCAGCAGTTTCTCAGGGTTGACTAATGAAAAACTGTTTTTT. This codes for CASSFSGLTNEKLFF.

The genes are TRBV4-1 and TRBJ2-5, with D perhaps TRBD1 (5 bases). The DNA end favors TRBJ2-7, so the J call may be wrong. Germline-derived CDR1 and CDR2 are MGHRA and YSYEKL. This CDR3 comprises 15 residues. The CDR3 DNA reads as TGCGCCAGCAGCCAAGGTTGGGGCCCCCCCTACGAGCAGTACTTC. Its translation: CASSQGWGPPYEQYF.

The CDR3: CASSPMKGQGHEKLFF. As DNA, the CDR3 is TGCGCCAGCAGCCCCATGAAAGGTCAGGGCCATGAAAAACTGTTTTTT. V usage is TRBV4-1 and J usage is TRBJ1-4; D is perhaps TRBD1 (5 bases). Trimming cost V 4 bases and J 6 bases, with 18 bases left between them. The CDR3 contains 16 residues. Germline CDR1 reads MGHRA; CDR2 reads YSYEKL.

This chain joins TRBV7-3 and TRBJ2-4, with D unclear. The ends were cut back, 4 bases at V and 3 bases at J, with 10 bases in the middle. CDR3 length: 14 residues. CDR1 and CDR2 from the germline V gene are SGHTA and FQGTGA. DNA for the CDR3: TGTGCCAGCAGCTCCACTATGGTCAAAAACATTCAGTACTTC. Its protein product is CASSSTMVKNIQYF.

The genes are TRBV11-2 and TRBJ2-7; D remains unclear. This CDR3 region has 14 residues. Germline values: CDR1 SGHAT, CDR2 FQNNGV. Trimming removed 1 base at V and 2 bases at J, with 9 bases between. The CDR3 here is CASSLALDAYEQYF. The CDR3 DNA reads TGTGCCAGCAGCTTAGCTCTAGACGCCTACGAGCAGTACTTC. The full variable domain, its missing parts supplied by reference TRBV11-2 and TRBJ2-7, is EAGVAQSPRYKIIEKRQSVAFWCNPISGHATLYWYQQILGQGPKLLIQFQNNGVVDDSQLPKDRFSAERLKGVDSTLKIQPAKLEDSAVYLCASSLALDAYEQYFGPGTRLTVT.

The rearrangement uses TRBV5-6 and TRBJ2-3; 7 bases fit TRBD1. Germline V gives CDR1 SGHDT, CDR2 YYEEEE. The CDR3 contains 14 residues. Trimming cost V 4 bases and J 5 bases; bases outside gene matches: 7. The CDR3 loop reads CASSQTGLGDTQYF. The DNA for the CDR3 is TGTGCCAGCAGCCAGACAGGGTTGGGAGATACGCAGTATTTT.

This clone was observed once. This chain connects TRBV30 to TRBJ2-7; tentative D call: TRBD1 (6 bases). V lost 0 bases to trimming and J lost 2 bases, with 11 bases between them. The CDR3 is 14 residues long. Germline CDR1 is GTSNPN and CDR2 is SVGIG (reference sequence). The CDR3 reads CAWSVQGKTYEQYF. The CDR3 DNA sequence: TGTGCCTGGAGTGTACAGGGTAAAACCTACGAGCAGTACTTC.

The chain recombines TRBV19 with TRBJ1-2, with 10 bases matching TRBD1. Trimming took 5 bases from V and 5 from J; bases not matched to a gene: 5. This CDR3 region has 14 residues. Germline V gene sequence: CDR1 LNHDA, CDR2 SQIVND (reference sequence). The CDR3 region has the DNA TGTGCCAGTAGTTCGACAGGGGGCGCTTATGGCTACACCTTC. This encodes CASSSTGGAYGYTF.

The rearrangement joins TRBV28 to TRBJ1-2, with a tentative D call TRBD1 (6 bases). Germline loops: CDR1 MDHEN, CDR2 SYDVKM. V was shortened by 2 bases and J by 4 bases, with 11 bases between the two germline ends. The CDR3 covers 14 residues. CDR3 region: CASSLGGGPYGYTF. DNA of the CDR3: TGTGCCAGCAGTTTAGGAGGGGGACCCTATGGCTACACCTTC.

The J gene is TRBJ2-7, the V gene TRBV19; no reliable D call. Germline V gene sequence: CDR1 LNHDA, CDR2 SQIVND (reference sequence). Trimming cost V 6 bases and J 2 bases, with 14 bases left between them. The CDR3 runs to 14 residues. As DNA, the CDR3 is TGTGCCAGTAGCCCTAAGACTCGCACCTACGAGCAGTACTTC. It encodes CASSPKTRTYEQYF.

The V gene is TRBV5-1, the J gene TRBJ2-7; 9 nucleotides match TRBD2. Germline CDR1 reads SGHRS; CDR2 reads YFSETQ. This CDR3 spans 17 amino acids. Trimming took 0 bases from V and 1 from J; bases not matched to a gene: 8. The CDR3 reads CASSLASPSGASYEQYF. For the CDR3, the DNA is TGCGCCAGCAGCTTGGCCTCCCCTAGCGGGGCATCCTACGAGCAGTACTTC.

This rearrangement joins TRBV9 to TRBJ1-1; unclear D gene. Trimming left V 1 base short and J 1 base short, with 5 bases between. Per the germline V gene, CDR1 is SGDLS and CDR2 is YYNGEE. This CDR3 spans 13 amino acids. The CDR3 sequence: CASSVMQNTEAFF. The CDR3 DNA sequence: TGTGCCAGCAGCGTAATGCAGAACACTGAAGCTTTCTTT.

V is TRBV10-3 and J is TRBJ2-7; D remains ambiguous. The germline CDR1 and CDR2 sequences are ENHRY and SYGVKD. The CDR3 runs 14 residues. Trimming took off 8 bases at V and 0 bases at J, with 14 bases between the two ends. The CDR3 sequence is CAISEDSFSYEQYF. The CDR3 DNA reads TGTGCCATCTCCGAGGATTCTTTCTCCTACGAGCAGTACTTC.

The rearrangement joins TRBV4-1 to TRBJ2-5; maybe TRBD2 (6 bases). Trimming left V 1 base short and J 5 bases short, with 20 bases between. This CDR3 region has 17 residues. Germline-derived CDR1 and CDR2 are MGHRA and YSYEKL. The CDR3 DNA sequence: TGCGCCAGCAGCCAAGGCGGTGGACTAACCCTCGGGGAGACCCAGTACTTC. The encoded protein is CASSQGGGLTLGETQYF.

The rearrangement uses TRBV2 and TRBJ1-1; the D is unclear. Between the trimmed V and J ends, which lost 7 bases and 4 bases, there was a span of 13 bases. The CDR3 has 13 amino acids. Germline CDR1 SNHLY, CDR2 FYNNEI. The CDR3 nucleotides are TGTGCCAGCAAGGGCCCCGCGCCCACTGAAGCTTTCTTT. Translated, it gives CASKGPAPTEAFF. Together with reference TRBV2 and TRBJ1-1, the CDR3 gives the full variable domain: EPEVTQTPSHQVTQMGQEVILRCVPISNHLYFYWYRQILGQKVEFLVSFYNNEISEKSEIFDDQFSVERPDGSNFTLKIRSTKLEDSAMYFCASKGPAPTEAFFGQGTRLTVV.

V and J are TRBV6-1 and TRBJ1-5; D gene uncertain. The germline V gene encodes CDR1 MNHNS and CDR2 SASEGT. This CDR3 region has 17 residues. Trimming removed 3 bases from V and 0 bases from J, with 15 bases in between. Here the CDR3 DNA reads TGTGCCAGCAGTGACCCCGGCGGACGGGCTAGCAATCAGCCCCAGCATTTT. Protein: CASSDPGGRASNQPQHF.

V is TRBV4-1 and J is TRBJ1-1, with no clear D. Germline V CDR1 and CDR2: MGHRA, YSYEKL. The CDR3 totals 16 residues. The V end was cut by 4 bases, the J end by 1 base, with 16 bases between. The CDR3 loop reads CASSPRDPTGNTEAFF. The CDR3 DNA reads as TGCGCCAGCAGCCCTCGGGATCCCACGGGGAACACTGAAGCTTTCTTT.

V is TRBV29-1 and J is TRBJ2-5; D ambiguous. Deletions cut 8 bases from V and 3 bases from J, with 7 bases between. Germline values: CDR1 SQVTM, CDR2 ANQGSEA. CDR3 length equals 10 residues. CDR3 in amino acids: CSIAKETQYF. The CDR3 nucleotides read TGCAGCATTGCCAAAGAGACCCAGTACTTC. Full variable domain (outside the CDR3, taken from reference TRBV29-1 and TRBJ2-5): SAVISQKPSRDICQRGTSLTIQCQVDSQVTMMFWYRQQPGQSLTLIATANQGSEATYESGFVIDKFPISRPNLTFSTLTVSNMSPEDSSIYLCSIAKETQYFGPGTRLLVL.

The gene calls are TRBV2 and TRBJ2-3; 8 bases agree with TRBD2. Germline V CDR1 and CDR2: SNHLY, FYNNEI. The CDR3 is 14 amino acids. The trim removed 5 bases at V and 4 bases at J, leaving 5 bases unmatched. The CDR3 DNA reads TGTGCCAGCAGTTTCGGGACTAGGTCAGATACGCAGTATTTT. Its translation: CASSFGTRSDTQYF.

CDR3 sequence: CASESEGNLNYGYTF. The CDR3 region has the DNA TGTGCCAGCGAAAGTGAGGGGAATCTTAACTATGGCTACACCTTC. The V call is TRBV28, the J call TRBJ1-2; TRBD1 is a possible D gene (5 bases). Germline CDR1 is MDHEN and CDR2 is SYDVKM. This CDR3 region has 15 residues. Trimming pared 8 bases from V and 1 base from J, leaving 17 bases between.

The chain couples TRBV19 to TRBJ2-3; D is possibly TRBD2 (6 bases). With 3 bases removed from V and 3 bases from J, the gap between germline ends came to 16 bases. In germline, CDR1 is LNHDA, CDR2 SQIVND (reference sequence). The CDR3 loop spans 16 amino acids. CDR3 DNA sequence: TGTGCCAGTAGTATGTATCCCGGGAGAGAAACAGATACGCAGTATTTT. This gives the protein CASSMYPGRETDTQYF. Full variable domain (remainder filled in from reference TRBV19 and TRBJ2-3): DGGITQSPKYLFRKEGQNVTLSCEQNLNHDAMYWYRQDPGQGLRLIYYSQIVNDFQKGDIAEGYSVSREKKESFPLTVTSAQKNPTAFYLCASSMYPGRETDTQYFGPGTRLTVL.

V is TRBV7-3 and J is TRBJ2-1; TRBD2 aligns across 7 bases. The CDR3 has 13 amino acids. In germline, CDR1 is SGHTA, CDR2 FQGTGA. V was pared by 4 bases and J by 7 bases, with 4 bases of the junction left unmatched. This CDR3 reads CASSYGGVNEQFF. The CDR3 region has the DNA TGTGCCAGCAGCTATGGGGGGGTTAATGAGCAGTTCTTC.

The DNA of the CDR3 is TGTGCCAGCAGCGGCGGCGGGGTTGAAGCTTTCTTT. This encodes CASSGGGVEAFF. The chain has TRBV7-2 and TRBJ1-1; D is uncertain. This CDR3 contains 12 residues. Trimming took off 5 bases at V and 7 bases at J, with 11 bases between the two ends. Germline assignment: CDR1 SGHTA and CDR2 FQGNSA.